This T cell receptor beta chain appears in the sequencing data of a study of siplizumab effects on memory and regulatory T cells. With regard to this clone: As yet, its antigen is unknown.

Findings and caveats of the study: Greater diversity than memory cells seemed evident in naive T cells, which also appeared to be major alloresponse contributors. Researchers could not give a naive or memory phenotype to roughly 75-96% of proliferating CD4+ or CD8+ clones.

The V and J ends lost 4 bases and 4 bases, in that order; junction bases with no gene match: 3. The germline CDR1 and CDR2 sequences are SEHNR and FQNEAQ (reference sequence). CDR3 length equals 15 residues. Clones were read by immunoSEQ multiplex PCR, and TCRdb kept only the in-frame ones, dropping some. The table shows about 50,000 clones, with about 90% occurring only once. Sample: naive CD8+ T cells sorted from blood. The sequence was obtained from a human donor in good health. The chain carries TRBV7-9 and TRBJ1-5; 11 bases agree with TRBD1. Here the CDR3 DNA reads TGTGCCAGCAGCTCGGGACAGGGGGGAAATCAGCCCCAGCATTTT. This sequence encodes CASSSGQGGNQPQHF. The complete variable domain, with remaining parts taken from reference TRBV7-9 and TRBJ1-5, reads DTGVSQNPRHKITKRGQNVTFRCDPISEHNRLYWYRQTLGQGPEFLTYFQNEAQLEKSRLLSDRFSAERPKGSFSTLEIQRTEQGDSAMYLCASSSGQGGNQPQHFGDGTRLSIL.